These T cell receptor beta chains were read from a single sample in a study of CD8+CD57+ T cells in acquired aplastic anemia. One entry per CDR3 protein, called by TCRdb with MiXCR from the reads. The sample consists of 55,000 to 80,000 distinct CDR3 sequences, 45% to 55% of them appearing once. The sample comprised sorted CD4+, CD8+, or CD8+CD57+ T cells (not recorded which) from PBMCs. The receptor set was obtained from a human donor in good health, serving as a control. Both conserved end residues are part of each CDR3. The order of the fields is V gene, D gene, J gene, clone size, CDR3 DNA, CDR3 protein. A D gene is named only where the DNA matches it firmly. Only some rows state a clone size, as once, few, many or a class for expanded clones.

v_call: TRBV5-6; d_call: TRBD2; j_call: TRBJ2-2; clone_size: many; cdr3_nt: TGTGCCAGCAGCTACGGGACTAGTGTGGTCGGGGAGCTGTTTTTT; cdr3_aa: CASSYGTSVVGELFF
v_call: TRBV10-3; d_call: .; j_call: TRBJ1-2; clone_size: .; cdr3_nt: TGTGCCAGCAGTGAAACCTCACTAATCGATGGCTACACCTTC; cdr3_aa: CASSETSLIDGYTF
v_call: TRBV10-3; d_call: .; j_call: TRBJ1-2; clone_size: .; cdr3_nt: TGTGCCATCAGTGAGTCAGCTCATAAGACGTATGGCTACACCTTC; cdr3_aa: CAISESAHKTYGYTF
v_call: TRBV7-7; d_call: TRBD1; j_call: TRBJ2-1; clone_size: .; cdr3_nt: TGTGCCAGCAGCTTGGAGACAGGGAATGAGCAGTTCTTC; cdr3_aa: CASSLETGNEQFF
v_call: TRBV10-1; d_call: .; j_call: TRBJ2-7; clone_size: once; cdr3_nt: TGCGCCAGCAGTCCTGGTGGGTCCTACGAGCAGTACTTC; cdr3_aa: CASSPGGSYEQYF
v_call: TRBV7-3; d_call: .; j_call: TRBJ1-4; clone_size: .; cdr3_nt: TGTGCCAGCAGCTCCCAACGTGAAAAACTGTTTTTT; cdr3_aa: CASSSQREKLFF
v_call: TRBV7-9; d_call: .; j_call: TRBJ1-1; clone_size: once; cdr3_nt: TGTGCCAGCAGCTCGAGACAGCTGAACACTGAAGCTTTCTTT; cdr3_aa: CASSSRQLNTEAFF
v_call: TRBV25-1; d_call: .; j_call: TRBJ1-1; clone_size: .; cdr3_nt: TGTGCCAGCAGTCCCCGTCGGGGAGGGGACACTGAAGCTTTCTTT; cdr3_aa: CASSPRRGGDTEAFF
v_call: TRBV20-1; d_call: TRBD1; j_call: TRBJ1-2; clone_size: medium-sized; cdr3_nt: TGCAGTGCCAGGACAGGGGTCGACTATGGCTACACCTTC; cdr3_aa: CSARTGVDYGYTF
v_call: TRBV7-8; d_call: TRBD2; j_call: TRBJ2-1; clone_size: many; cdr3_nt: TGTGCCAGCAGCTTGCTAGCGGGAGGCTTAGATGAGCAGTTCTTC; cdr3_aa: CASSLLAGGLDEQFF
v_call: TRBV2; d_call: .; j_call: TRBJ1-1; clone_size: few; cdr3_nt: TGTGCCAGCAGTGAAGAGGAGAACACTGAAGCTTTCTTT; cdr3_aa: CASSEEENTEAFF
v_call: TRBV20-1; d_call: TRBD1; j_call: TRBJ2-1; clone_size: few; cdr3_nt: TGCAGTGCCGGGACAGGGGGCTACAATGAGCAGTTCTTC; cdr3_aa: CSAGTGGYNEQFF
v_call: TRBV19; d_call: .; j_call: TRBJ1-2; clone_size: .; cdr3_nt: TGTGCCAGTAGTATAACAGGGCAAAACTATGGCTACACCTTC; cdr3_aa: CASSITGQNYGYTF
v_call: TRBV7-9; d_call: .; j_call: TRBJ1-5; clone_size: .; cdr3_nt: TGTGCCAGTAGCTTAGAGCATCAGCCCCAGCATTTT; cdr3_aa: CASSLEHQPQHF
v_call: TRBV10-3; d_call: .; j_call: TRBJ1-1; clone_size: .; cdr3_nt: TGTGCCATCAGAGGAGGGACTGAAGCTTTCTTT; cdr3_aa: CAIRGGTEAFF
v_call: TRBV10-2; d_call: TRBD1; j_call: TRBJ1-5; clone_size: once; cdr3_nt: TGCGCCAGCAGTGAATGGCCGACAGGGTTGGGTCGCAATCAGCCCCAGCATTTT; cdr3_aa: CASSEWPTGLGRNQPQHF
v_call: TRBV11-2; d_call: .; j_call: TRBJ1-6; clone_size: many; cdr3_nt: TGTGCCAGCAGCGGACGACAGGCTAGCTCCTATAATTCACCCCTCCACTTT; cdr3_aa: CASSGRQASSYNSPLHF
v_call: TRBV24-1; d_call: .; j_call: TRBJ2-6; clone_size: .; cdr3_nt: TGTGCCACCAGTGGGTTGAAAGACACCTCTGGGGCCAACGTCCTGACTTTC; cdr3_aa: CATSGLKDTSGANVLTF
v_call: TRBV2; d_call: .; j_call: TRBJ2-1; clone_size: .; cdr3_nt: TGTGCCAGCAGTGATATAACCACAGGGAGCAATGAGCAGTTCTTC; cdr3_aa: CASSDITTGSNEQFF
v_call: TRBV6-5; d_call: .; j_call: TRBJ1-1; clone_size: many; cdr3_nt: TGTGCCACCCGCGGGGGCACTGAAGCTTTCTTT; cdr3_aa: CATRGGTEAFF
v_call: TRBV5-7; d_call: .; j_call: TRBJ2-7; clone_size: .; cdr3_nt: TGTGCCAGCAGCTTGAAGGGACTAGGGGGCAACGAGCAGTACTTC; cdr3_aa: CASSLKGLGGNEQYF
v_call: TRBV19; d_call: TRBD1; j_call: TRBJ1-6; clone_size: few; cdr3_nt: TGTGCCAGTTCGGAGACAGGGGGGACCTATAATTCACCCCTCCACTTT; cdr3_aa: CASSETGGTYNSPLHF
v_call: TRBV4-1; d_call: .; j_call: TRBJ1-1; clone_size: .; cdr3_nt: TGCGCCAGCAGCCAGTCAAGCTGGGGGCAGGACACTGAAGCTTTCTTT; cdr3_aa: CASSQSSWGQDTEAFF
v_call: TRBV19; d_call: TRBD1; j_call: TRBJ1-1; clone_size: .; cdr3_nt: TGTGCCAGTCATTTACAGGGGGCAAGTACTGAAGCTTTCTTT; cdr3_aa: CASHLQGASTEAFF
v_call: TRBV7-2; d_call: TRBD1; j_call: TRBJ1-2; clone_size: .; cdr3_nt: TGTGCCAGCAGCCGAGACAGGGGAGGCTACACCTTC; cdr3_aa: CASSRDRGGYTF
v_call: TRBV6-4; d_call: .; j_call: TRBJ2-3; clone_size: many; cdr3_nt: TGTGCCAGCAGTGAAATCCCGGACAGCACAGATACGCAGTATTTT; cdr3_aa: CASSEIPDSTDTQYF
v_call: TRBV5-1; d_call: .; j_call: TRBJ2-3; clone_size: .; cdr3_nt: TGCGCCAGCAGCTCCGGGGGATACACAGATACGCAGTATTTT; cdr3_aa: CASSSGGYTDTQYF
v_call: TRBV27; d_call: .; j_call: TRBJ2-7; clone_size: many; cdr3_nt: TGTGCCAGCAGTCCCGGGACCCGAGTCTACGAGCAGTACTTC; cdr3_aa: CASSPGTRVYEQYF
v_call: TRBV5-1; d_call: .; j_call: TRBJ2-5; clone_size: many; cdr3_nt: TGCGCCAGCAGCTCCGGTTCGAGGATCCTCGCGACCCAGTACTTC; cdr3_aa: CASSSGSRILATQYF
v_call: TRBV10-3; d_call: .; j_call: TRBJ2-3; clone_size: .; cdr3_nt: TGTGCCATCAGTGATGGGCAGTCGAGCACAGATACGCAGTATTTT; cdr3_aa: CAISDGQSSTDTQYF